This TCR beta chain was sequenced for a study of Tregs in tolerant kidney transplant recipients. Sequenced by immunoSEQ multiplex PCR; TCRdb stores in-frame clones only, minus some. This sample has around 230,000 clones, with about four fifths found just once. The CDR3 totals 13 residues. CDR1 and CDR2 from the germline V gene are GTSNPN and SVGIG (reference sequence). V dropped 4 bases and J dropped 1 base, with 10 bases sitting between them. V is TRBV30 and J is TRBJ2-5; D is unresolved. Sequencing was done on a sample of CD4+ T cells from blood. The clonotype was recovered from a human donor in good health. The CDR3 loop reads CAWTLGFQETQYF. The CDR3 DNA is TGTGCCTGGACCCTGGGATTCCAAGAGACCCAGTACTTC.